Below are 19 T cell receptor beta chains sequenced from a single sample in a study of identical twins. A single record per CDR3 protein comes from TCRdb applying MiXCR to the 5' RACE reads. The sample carries about 530,000 distinct CDR3 sequences, approximately 20% recorded once. The same data also went into a second study, on yellow fever vaccine responses in identical twins.

The sample consisted of CD4+ T cells sorted from blood. All receptors come from a woman in her late teens or twenties in good health.

This clonotype was counted between two and nine times. The chain employs TRBV28 and TRBJ2-3; 8 bases fit TRBD1. V gave up 2 bases and J gave up 4 bases; unmatched junction bases: 5. The CDR3 covers 15 residues. Per the germline V gene, CDR1 is MDHEN and CDR2 is SYDVKM. The CDR3 DNA is TGTGCCAGCAGTTTAAGCAGGGGGCTCCCAGATACGCAGTATTTT. Translating it yields CASSLSRGLPDTQYF.

The rearrangement links TRBV5-6 to TRBJ2-1, with unresolved D. Trimming took off 3 bases at V and 6 bases at J, with 19 bases between the two ends. Per germline, CDR1 SGHDT and CDR2 YYEEEE. The CDR3 is made up of 16 amino acids. The CDR3 loop is CASSSHPLLGSNEQFF. CDR3 bases: TGTGCCAGCAGCTCCCATCCACTGTTGGGGTCCAATGAGCAGTTCTTC.

This clonotype has only a few counts. The chain employs TRBV12-3 or TRBV12-4 and TRBJ1-1, with a tentative D call TRBD1 (6 bases). This CDR3 spans 11 amino acids. V was cut by 5 bases and J by 8 bases, with 9 bases left in between. The CDR3 sequence: CASSPQGEAFF. The CDR3 nucleotides are TGTGCCAGCAGTCCGCAGGGGGAAGCTTTCTTT.

This clonotype was counted only a few times. The chain uses TRBV2 and TRBJ1-2; perhaps TRBD1 as D (6 bases). The length of the CDR3 is 14 residues. Germline CDR1 SNHLY, CDR2 FYNNEI. V was pared by 4 bases and J by 8 bases, with 17 bases between. The CDR3 nucleotides are TGTGCCAGCAGTGGGATAGGGGGAGTTTTCGGCTACACCTTC. It is translated as CASSGIGGVFGYTF. The full variable domain, with the rest looked up from reference TRBV2 and TRBJ1-2, is EPEVTQTPSHQVTQMGQEVILRCVPISNHLYFYWYRQILGQKVEFLVSFYNNEISEKSEIFDDQFSVERPDGSNFTLKIRSTKLEDSAMYFCASSGIGGVFGYTFGSGTRLTVV.

This clonotype showed up just a few times. This rearrangement joins TRBV5-1 to TRBJ2-5; D is ambiguous. This CDR3 comprises 14 residues. Trimming shortened V by 1 base and J by 0 bases, and 7 bases separated the two germline ends. Germline CDR1 SGHRS, CDR2 YFSETQ. The CDR3, as DNA: TGCGCCAGCAGCTTGTTAGGGAACCAAGAGACCCAGTACTTC. Protein: CASSLLGNQETQYF.

This chain links TRBV29-1 with TRBJ2-1; D gene ambiguous. This CDR3 comprises 11 residues. In germline, CDR1 is SQVTM, CDR2 ANQGSEA. With 7 bases removed from V and 7 bases from J, the gap between germline ends came to 11 bases. DNA of the CDR3: TGCAGCGCCGAAACTCGGAATGAGCAGTTCTTC. Its translation: CSAETRNEQFF.

V and J are TRBV7-9 and TRBJ1-4; 9 bases align to TRBD1. Germline trimming cut 4 bases from V and 7 bases from J; bases unmatched to any gene: 4. This CDR3 comprises 14 residues. Germline-derived CDR1 and CDR2 are SEHNR and FQNEAQ (reference sequence). CDR3 amino acids: CASSSGQGFEKLFF. The CDR3 region has the DNA TGTGCCAGCAGCTCCGGACAGGGGTTTGAAAAACTGTTTTTT.

This clonotype was seen more than once but under ten times. CDR3 sequence reads: CAITANVQGPEQFF. CDR3 bases: TGTGCCATCACCGCTAACGTACAGGGCCCTGAGCAGTTCTTC. V and J are TRBV10-3 and TRBJ2-1, with D possibly TRBD1 on 6 matching bases. With 7 bases removed from V and 9 bases from J, the gap between germline ends came to 19 bases. Germline V gives CDR1 ENHRY, CDR2 SYGVKD. CDR3 length: 14 amino acids.

This clonotype has a handful of counts. The chain joins TRBV24-1 to TRBJ2-1; 9 positions agree with TRBD1. There are 15 residues in the CDR3. Germline CDR1 KGHDR, CDR2 SFDVKD. Losses at the gene ends were 4 bases for V and 7 bases for J; bases not matched to a gene: 7. The CDR3 reads CATSDQGTGLNEQFF. CDR3 sequence (DNA): TGTGCCACCAGTGACCAAGGGACAGGGTTAAATGAGCAGTTCTTC.

This chain connects TRBV12-3 or TRBV12-4 to TRBJ2-3; D gene ambiguous. Deletions cut 3 bases from V and 8 bases from J, with 15 bases between. The CDR3 has 14 amino acids. As DNA, the CDR3 is TGTGCCAGCAGTTTCGGTTCCTTTGGCGGTACGCAGTATTTT. It yields the protein CASSFGSFGGTQYF.

This clonotype was picked up a small number of times. The rearrangement uses TRBV12-3 or TRBV12-4 and TRBJ1-5; a possible D gene is TRBD1 (5 bases). Between the trimmed V and J ends, which lost 5 bases and 5 bases, there was a span of 10 bases. This CDR3 comprises 13 residues. The CDR3 region has the DNA TGTGCCAGCAGTCCCAGGGTCTATCAGCCCCAGCATTTT. It codes for CASSPRVYQPQHF.

V and J are TRBV6-1 and TRBJ2-7, with D possibly matching TRBD2 (5 bases). Per the germline V gene, CDR1 is MNHNS and CDR2 is SASEGT. The CDR3 extends over 16 amino acids. V was trimmed by 7 bases and J by 1 base, leaving 20 bases between them. This chain's CDR3 is CASTKALSRGSYEQYF. CDR3 bases: TGTGCCAGCACCAAAGCCCTTAGCCGGGGATCCTACGAGCAGTACTTC.

This clonotype showed up just a few times. CDR3 in amino acids: CASSAPRGVDGYTF. The CDR3 DNA reads TGTGCCAGCAGCGCCCCAAGGGGAGTAGATGGCTACACCTTC. The chain carries TRBV9 and TRBJ1-2, with D perhaps matching TRBD1 (5 bases). The V end lost 3 bases, the J end lost 6 bases, and 15 bases lay between the germline ends. CDR1 is SGDLS, CDR2 YYNGEE, per germline. There are 14 residues in the CDR3.

The rearrangement uses TRBV29-1 and TRBJ2-1, with 8 bases identical to TRBD1. Trimming cost V 6 bases and J 6 bases; bases outside gene matches: 10. This CDR3 region has 14 residues. Germline V CDR1 and CDR2: SQVTM, ANQGSEA. The CDR3: CSVVLGQAGNEQFF. CDR3 bases: TGCAGCGTGGTTCTGGGACAGGCGGGCAATGAGCAGTTCTTC.

This clonotype was counted between two and nine times. V usage is TRBV4-1 and J usage is TRBJ2-1; D possibly matches TRBD1 or TRBD2 (5 bases each). This CDR3 has 15 residues. Per germline, CDR1 MGHRA and CDR2 YSYEKL. Trimming cost V 0 bases and J 4 bases, with 10 bases left between them. CDR3 protein: CASSQETGLYNEQFF. Written as DNA, the CDR3 is TGCGCCAGCAGCCAAGAAACAGGACTGTACAATGAGCAGTTCTTC.

The rearrangement uses TRBV24-1 and TRBJ2-3; D remains unclear. V shed 3 bases and J shed 5 bases, with 8 bases lying between them. This CDR3 is 13 amino acids long. Germline values: CDR1 KGHDR, CDR2 SFDVKD. In nucleotides, the CDR3 is TGTGCCACCAGTGATCGGTTGGGAGATACGCAGTATTTT. It yields the protein CATSDRLGDTQYF.

This clonotype was found a few times. The chain has TRBV12-3 or TRBV12-4 and TRBJ1-2, with D hard to call. Trimming shortened V by 6 bases and J by 4 bases, and 9 bases separated the two germline ends. This CDR3 spans 12 amino acids. The CDR3 is CASSPASYGYTF. In nucleotides, the CDR3 is TGTGCCAGCAGCCCGGCCAGCTATGGCTACACCTTC.

This clonotype has a handful of counts. This chain joins TRBV27 and TRBJ1-1; tentative D call: TRBD1 (5 bases). V was clipped by 3 bases and J by 5 bases, with 13 bases between them. This CDR3 is 14 amino acids long. Germline V gives CDR1 MNHEY, CDR2 SMNVEV (reference sequence). CDR3 sequence (DNA): TGTGCCAGCAGTTTGATCAAAGGGGCTACTGAAGCTTTCTTT. It codes for CASSLIKGATEAFF.

In this sample, this clonotype turned up a few times. The chain has TRBV6-9 and TRBJ2-2; D may be TRBD1 (6 bases). Looked up from germline, CDR1 is MNHGY and CDR2 is SVAAGI. V was clipped by 6 bases and J by 4 bases, with 15 bases between them. This CDR3 has 15 residues. The chain's CDR3 is CASSPDSRGTGELFF. The CDR3 coding sequence is TGTGCCAGCAGCCCCGACTCCAGGGGCACCGGGGAGCTGTTTTTT.